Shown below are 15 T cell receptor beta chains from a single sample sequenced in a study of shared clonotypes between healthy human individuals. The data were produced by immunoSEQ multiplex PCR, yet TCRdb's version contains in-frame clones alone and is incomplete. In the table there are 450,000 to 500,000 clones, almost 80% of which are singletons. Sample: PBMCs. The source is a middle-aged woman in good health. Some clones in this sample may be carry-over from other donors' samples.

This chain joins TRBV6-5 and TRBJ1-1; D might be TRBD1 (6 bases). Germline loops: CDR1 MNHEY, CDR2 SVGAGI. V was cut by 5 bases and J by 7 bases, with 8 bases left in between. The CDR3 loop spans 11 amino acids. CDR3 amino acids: CASSTGFEAFF. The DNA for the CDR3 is TGTGCCAGCAGTACAGGGTTTGAAGCTTTCTTT.

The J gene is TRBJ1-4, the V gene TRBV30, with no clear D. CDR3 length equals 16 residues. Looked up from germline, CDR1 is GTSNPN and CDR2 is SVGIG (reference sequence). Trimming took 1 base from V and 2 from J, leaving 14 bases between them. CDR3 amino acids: CAWSGGIAVTNEKLFF. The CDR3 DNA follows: TGTGCCTGGAGTGGAGGAATTGCGGTGACTAATGAAAAACTGTTTTTT.

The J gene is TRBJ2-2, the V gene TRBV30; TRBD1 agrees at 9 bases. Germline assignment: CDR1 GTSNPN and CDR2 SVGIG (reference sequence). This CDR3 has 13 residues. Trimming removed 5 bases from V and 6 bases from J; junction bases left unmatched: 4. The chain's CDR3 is CAWGTGMAGELFF. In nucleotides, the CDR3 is TGTGCCTGGGGGACAGGGATGGCCGGGGAGCTGTTTTTT.

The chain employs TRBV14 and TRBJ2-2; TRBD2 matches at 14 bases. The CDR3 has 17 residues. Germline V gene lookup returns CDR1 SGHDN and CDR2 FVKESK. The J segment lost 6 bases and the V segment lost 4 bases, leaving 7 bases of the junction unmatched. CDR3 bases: TGTGCCAGCAGCCTGGGACTAGCGGGAGTGAGGGCCGGGGAGCTGTTTTTT. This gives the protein CASSLGLAGVRAGELFF.

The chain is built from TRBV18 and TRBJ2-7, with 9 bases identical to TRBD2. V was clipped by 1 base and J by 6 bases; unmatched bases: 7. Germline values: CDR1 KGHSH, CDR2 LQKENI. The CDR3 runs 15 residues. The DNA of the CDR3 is TGTGCCAGCTCACCACTAGCGGGAGAATTCCGCGAGCAGTACTTC. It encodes CASSPLAGEFREQYF. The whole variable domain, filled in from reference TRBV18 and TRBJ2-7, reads NAGVMQNPRHLVRRRGQEARLRCSPMKGHSHVYWYRQLPEEGLKFMVYLQKENIIDESGMPKERFSAEFPKEGPSILRIQQVVRGDSAAYFCASSPLAGEFREQYFGPGTRLTVT.

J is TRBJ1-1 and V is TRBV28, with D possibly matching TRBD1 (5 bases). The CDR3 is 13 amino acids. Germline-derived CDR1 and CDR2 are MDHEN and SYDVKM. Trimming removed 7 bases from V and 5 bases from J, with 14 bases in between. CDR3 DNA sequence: TGTGCCAGCATCCTTGGGGGGAGGACTGAAGCTTTCTTT. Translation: CASILGGRTEAFF.

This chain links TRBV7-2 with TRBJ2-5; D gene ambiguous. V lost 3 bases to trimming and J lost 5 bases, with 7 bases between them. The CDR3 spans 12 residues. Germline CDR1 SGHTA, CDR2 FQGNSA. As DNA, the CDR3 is TGTGCCAGCAGCTTTTTTGGGGAGACCCAGTACTTC. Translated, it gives CASSFFGETQYF.

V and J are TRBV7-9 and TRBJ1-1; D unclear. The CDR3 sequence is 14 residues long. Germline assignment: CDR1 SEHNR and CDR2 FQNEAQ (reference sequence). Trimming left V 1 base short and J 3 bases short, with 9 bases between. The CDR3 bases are TGTGCCAGCAGCTTAGTGGTAGGGTACACTGAAGCTTTCTTT. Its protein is CASSLVVGYTEAFF.

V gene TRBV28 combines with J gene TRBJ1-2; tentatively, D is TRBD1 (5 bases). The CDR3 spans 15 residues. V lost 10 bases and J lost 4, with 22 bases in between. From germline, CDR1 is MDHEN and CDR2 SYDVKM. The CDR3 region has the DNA TGTGCCATCCCCGCAGGGAGGGCGCGGGGCTATGGCTACACCTTC. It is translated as CAIPAGRARGYGYTF.

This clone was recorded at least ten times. The DNA for the CDR3 is TGTGCCAGCAGAGCGTCGAGGGGCAGCAGGGAAAAACTGTTTTTT. Protein product: CASRASRGSREKLFF. This sequence joins TRBV2 and TRBJ1-4; TRBD1 is a possible D gene (5 bases). The V gene's germline CDR1 is SNHLY and CDR2 FYNNEI. Deletions cut 6 bases from V and 8 bases from J, with 19 bases between. The CDR3 covers 15 residues.

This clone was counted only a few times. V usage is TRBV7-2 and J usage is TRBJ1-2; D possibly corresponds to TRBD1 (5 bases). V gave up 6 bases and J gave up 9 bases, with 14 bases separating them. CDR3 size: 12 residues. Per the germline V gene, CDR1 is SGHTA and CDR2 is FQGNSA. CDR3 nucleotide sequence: TGTGCCAGCAGGTCCCAGGGTTTCCGCTACACCTTC. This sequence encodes CASRSQGFRYTF. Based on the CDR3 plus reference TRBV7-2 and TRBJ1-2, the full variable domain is GAGVSQSPSNKVTEKGKDVELRCDPISGHTALYWYRQSLGQGLEFLIYFQGNSAPDKSGLPSDRFSAERTGGSVSTLTIQRTQQEDSAVYLCASRSQGFRYTFGSGTRLTVV.

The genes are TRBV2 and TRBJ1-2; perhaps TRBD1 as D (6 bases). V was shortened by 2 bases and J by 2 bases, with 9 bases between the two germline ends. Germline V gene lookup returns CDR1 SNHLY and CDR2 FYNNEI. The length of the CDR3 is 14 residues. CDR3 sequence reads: CASSELGGNYGYTF. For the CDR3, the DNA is TGTGCCAGCAGTGAATTGGGGGGCAACTATGGCTACACCTTC.

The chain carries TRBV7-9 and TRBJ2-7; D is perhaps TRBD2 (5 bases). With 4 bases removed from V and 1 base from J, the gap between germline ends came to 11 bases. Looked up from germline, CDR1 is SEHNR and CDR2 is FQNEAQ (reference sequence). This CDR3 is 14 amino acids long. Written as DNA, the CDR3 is TGTGCCAGCAGCTCTCCGACTACTTCCTACGAGCAGTACTTC. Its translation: CASSSPTTSYEQYF.

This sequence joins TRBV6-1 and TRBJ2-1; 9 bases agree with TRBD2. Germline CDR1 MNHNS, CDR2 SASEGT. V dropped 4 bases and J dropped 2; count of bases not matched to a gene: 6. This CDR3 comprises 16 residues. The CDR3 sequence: CASSGRGREAYNEQFF. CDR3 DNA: TGTGCCAGCAGTGGTCGCGGGAGGGAGGCCTACAATGAGCAGTTCTTC.

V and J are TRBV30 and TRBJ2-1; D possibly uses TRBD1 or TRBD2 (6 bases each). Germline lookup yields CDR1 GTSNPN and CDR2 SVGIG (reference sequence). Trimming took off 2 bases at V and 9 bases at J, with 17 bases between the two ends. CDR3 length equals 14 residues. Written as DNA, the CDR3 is TGTGCCTGGAGTATGGGGGGCTTCTATGGTGAGCAGTTCTTC. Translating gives CAWSMGGFYGEQFF. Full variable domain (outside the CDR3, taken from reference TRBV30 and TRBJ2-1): SQTIHQWPATLVQPVGSPLSLECTVEGTSNPNLYWYRQAAGRGLQLLFYSVGIGQISSEVPQNLSASRPQDRQFILSSKKLLLSDSGFYLCAWSMGGFYGEQFFGPGTRLTVL.